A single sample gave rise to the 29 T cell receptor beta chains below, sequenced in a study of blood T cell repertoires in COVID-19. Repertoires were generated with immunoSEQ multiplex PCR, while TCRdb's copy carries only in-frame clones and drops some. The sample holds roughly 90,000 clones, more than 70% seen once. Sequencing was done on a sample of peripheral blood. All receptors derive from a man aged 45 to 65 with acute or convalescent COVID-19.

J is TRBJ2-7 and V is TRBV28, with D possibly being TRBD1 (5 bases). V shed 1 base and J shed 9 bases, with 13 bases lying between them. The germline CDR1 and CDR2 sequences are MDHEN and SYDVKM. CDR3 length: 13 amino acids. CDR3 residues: CASSLYRLGVQYF. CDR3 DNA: TGTGCCAGCAGTTTATACAGGTTAGGTGTGCAGTACTTC.

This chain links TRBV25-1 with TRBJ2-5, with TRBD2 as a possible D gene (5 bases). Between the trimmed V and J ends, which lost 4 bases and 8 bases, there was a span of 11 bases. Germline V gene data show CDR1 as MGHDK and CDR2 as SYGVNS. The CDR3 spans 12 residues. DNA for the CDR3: TGTGCCAGCAGTGGGACTGCCGGCACCCAGTACTTC. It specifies CASSGTAGTQYF.

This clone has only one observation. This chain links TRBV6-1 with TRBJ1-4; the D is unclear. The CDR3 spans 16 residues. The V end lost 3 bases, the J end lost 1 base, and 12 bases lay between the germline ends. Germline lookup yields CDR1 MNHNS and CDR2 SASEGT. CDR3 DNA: TGTGCCAGCAGTGACATTCGGACTCGAACTAATGAAAAACTGTTTTTT. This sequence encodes CASSDIRTRTNEKLFF.

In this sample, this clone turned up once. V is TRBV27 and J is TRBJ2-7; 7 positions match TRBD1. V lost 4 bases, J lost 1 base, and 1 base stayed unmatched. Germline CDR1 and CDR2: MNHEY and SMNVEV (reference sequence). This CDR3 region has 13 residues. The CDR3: CASSSGQSYEQYF. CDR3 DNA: TGTGCCAGCAGTTCGGGACAGTCCTACGAGCAGTACTTC.

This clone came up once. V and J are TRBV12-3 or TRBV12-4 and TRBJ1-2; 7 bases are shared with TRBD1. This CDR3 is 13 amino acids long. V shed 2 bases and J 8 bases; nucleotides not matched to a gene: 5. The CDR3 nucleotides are TGTGCCAGCAGTTTAAGGGCAGGGGGAGGCTACACCTTC. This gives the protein CASSLRAGGGYTF.

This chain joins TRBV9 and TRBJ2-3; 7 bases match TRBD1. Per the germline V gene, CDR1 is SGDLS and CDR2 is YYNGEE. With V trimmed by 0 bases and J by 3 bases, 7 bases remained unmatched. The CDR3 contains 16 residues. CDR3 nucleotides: TGTGCCAGCAGCGTAGATATCGGGACAGCAACAGATACGCAGTATTTT. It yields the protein CASSVDIGTATDTQYF.

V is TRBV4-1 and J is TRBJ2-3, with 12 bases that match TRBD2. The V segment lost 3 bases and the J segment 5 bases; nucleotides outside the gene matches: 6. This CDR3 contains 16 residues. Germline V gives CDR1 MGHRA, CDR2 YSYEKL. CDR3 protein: CASSHGLAGWVDTQYF. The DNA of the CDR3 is TGCGCCAGCAGCCACGGACTAGCGGGGTGGGTAGATACGCAGTATTTT.

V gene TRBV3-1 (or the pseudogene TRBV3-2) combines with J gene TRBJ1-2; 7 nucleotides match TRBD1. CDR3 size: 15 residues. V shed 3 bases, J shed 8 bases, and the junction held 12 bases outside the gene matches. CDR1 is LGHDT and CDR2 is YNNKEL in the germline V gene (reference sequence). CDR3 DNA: TGTGCCAGCAGCCAGCTGGGACAGAGGGCGAGGGGCTACACCTTC. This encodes CASSQLGQRARGYTF.

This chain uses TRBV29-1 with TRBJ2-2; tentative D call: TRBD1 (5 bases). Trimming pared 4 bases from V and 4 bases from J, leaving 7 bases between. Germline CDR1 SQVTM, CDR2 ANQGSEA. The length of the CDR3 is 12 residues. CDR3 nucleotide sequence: TGCAGCGTTGTAAGGGGCACCGGGGAGCTGTTTTTT. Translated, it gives CSVVRGTGELFF.

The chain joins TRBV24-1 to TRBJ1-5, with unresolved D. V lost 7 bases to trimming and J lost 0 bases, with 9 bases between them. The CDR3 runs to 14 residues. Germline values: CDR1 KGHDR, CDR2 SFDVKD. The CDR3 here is CATSPLSSNQPQHF. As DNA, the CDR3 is TGTGCCACCAGCCCTTTGAGTAGCAATCAGCCCCAGCATTTT.

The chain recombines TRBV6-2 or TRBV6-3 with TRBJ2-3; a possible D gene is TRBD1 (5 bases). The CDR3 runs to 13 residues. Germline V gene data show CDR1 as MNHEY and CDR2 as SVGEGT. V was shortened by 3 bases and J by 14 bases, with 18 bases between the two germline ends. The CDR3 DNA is TGTGCCAGCAGTTATTCCAGGGCCCCTCGCCGGTATTTT. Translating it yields CASSYSRAPRRYF.

This chain's CDR3 is CASGLASGQGNEQFF. In DNA form, the CDR3 reads TGTGCTAGTGGTTTGGCTTCAGGTCAGGGGAATGAGCAGTTCTTC. This rearrangement joins TRBV12-5 to TRBJ2-1, with TRBD1 as a possible D gene (6 bases). CDR3 length: 15 residues. Germline loops: CDR1 LGHNT, CDR2 FRNRAP. Trimming took off 1 base at V and 7 bases at J, with 14 bases between the two ends. Full variable domain (missing parts from reference TRBV12-5 and TRBJ2-1): DARVTQTPRHKVTEMGQEVTMRCQPILGHNTVFWYRQTMMQGLELLAYFRNRAPLDDSGMPKDRFSAEMPDATLATLKIQPSEPRDSAVYFCASGLASGQGNEQFFGPGTRLTVL.

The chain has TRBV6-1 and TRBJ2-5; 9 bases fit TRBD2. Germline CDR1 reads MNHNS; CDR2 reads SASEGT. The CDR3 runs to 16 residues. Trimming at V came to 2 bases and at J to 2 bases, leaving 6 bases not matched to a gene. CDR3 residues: CASSEIPLAGQETQYF. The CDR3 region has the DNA TGTGCCAGCAGTGAAATCCCCCTAGCGGGGCAAGAGACCCAGTACTTC.

The CDR3 loop reads CASSLAAGKEEKLFF. The CDR3 DNA sequence: TGCGCCAGCAGCTTGGCCGCAGGGAAGGAAGAAAAACTGTTTTTT. V gene TRBV5-1 combines with J gene TRBJ1-4, with D possibly matching TRBD1 (5 bases). V was clipped by 0 bases and J by 8 bases, with 14 bases between them. Germline loops: CDR1 SGHRS, CDR2 YFSETQ. The CDR3 is 15 residues long.

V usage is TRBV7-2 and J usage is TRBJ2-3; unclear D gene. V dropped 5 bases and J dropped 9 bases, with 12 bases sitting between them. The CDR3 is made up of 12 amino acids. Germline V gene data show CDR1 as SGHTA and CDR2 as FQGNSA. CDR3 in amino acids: CASSPQSRTQYF. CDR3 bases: TGTGCCAGCAGCCCCCAGTCCAGGACGCAGTATTTT.

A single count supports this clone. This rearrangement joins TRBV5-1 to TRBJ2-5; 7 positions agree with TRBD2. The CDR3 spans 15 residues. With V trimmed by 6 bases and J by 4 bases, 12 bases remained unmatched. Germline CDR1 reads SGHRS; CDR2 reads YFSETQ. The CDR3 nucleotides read TGCGCCAGCACGATGGGCGGGGGAGAGGTAGAGACCCAGTACTTC. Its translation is CASTMGGGEVETQYF.

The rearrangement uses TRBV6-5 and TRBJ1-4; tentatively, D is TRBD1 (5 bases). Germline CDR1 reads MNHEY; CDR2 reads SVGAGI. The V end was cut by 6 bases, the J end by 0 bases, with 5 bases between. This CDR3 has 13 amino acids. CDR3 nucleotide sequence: TGTGCCAGCAGGACAGCAACTAATGAAAAACTGTTTTTT. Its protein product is CASRTATNEKLFF.

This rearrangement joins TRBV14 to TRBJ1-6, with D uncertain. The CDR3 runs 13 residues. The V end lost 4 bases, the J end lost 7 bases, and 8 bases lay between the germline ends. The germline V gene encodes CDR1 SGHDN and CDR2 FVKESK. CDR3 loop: CASSPSVNSPLHF. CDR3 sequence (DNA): TGTGCCAGCAGCCCCTCGGTAAATTCACCCCTCCACTTT.

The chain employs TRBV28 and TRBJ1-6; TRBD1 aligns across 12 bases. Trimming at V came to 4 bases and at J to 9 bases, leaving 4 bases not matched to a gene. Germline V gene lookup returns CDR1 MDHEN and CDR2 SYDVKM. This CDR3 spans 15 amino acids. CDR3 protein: CASSSPGQGASPLHF. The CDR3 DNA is TGTGCCAGCAGTTCACCGGGACAGGGGGCTTCACCCCTCCACTTT.

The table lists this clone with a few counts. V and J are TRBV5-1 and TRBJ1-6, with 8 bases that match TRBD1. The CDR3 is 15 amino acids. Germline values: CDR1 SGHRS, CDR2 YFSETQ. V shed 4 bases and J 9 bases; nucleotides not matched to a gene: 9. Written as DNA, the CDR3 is TGCGCCAGCAGCAAACTACAGGGGGGGACTTCACCCCTCCACTTT. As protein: CASSKLQGGTSPLHF.

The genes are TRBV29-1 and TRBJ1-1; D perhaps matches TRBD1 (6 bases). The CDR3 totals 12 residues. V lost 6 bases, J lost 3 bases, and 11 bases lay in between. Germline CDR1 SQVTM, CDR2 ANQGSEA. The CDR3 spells CSVRQADTEAFF. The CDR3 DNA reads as TGCAGCGTACGACAGGCTGACACTGAAGCTTTCTTT.

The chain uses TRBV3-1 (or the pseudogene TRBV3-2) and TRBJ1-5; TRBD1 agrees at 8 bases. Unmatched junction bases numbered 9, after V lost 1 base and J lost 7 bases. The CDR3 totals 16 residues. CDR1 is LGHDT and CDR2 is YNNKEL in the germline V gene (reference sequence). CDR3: CASSQGGAGGIQPQHF. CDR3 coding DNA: TGTGCCAGCAGCCAAGGGGGGGCAGGGGGCATCCAGCCCCAGCATTTT.

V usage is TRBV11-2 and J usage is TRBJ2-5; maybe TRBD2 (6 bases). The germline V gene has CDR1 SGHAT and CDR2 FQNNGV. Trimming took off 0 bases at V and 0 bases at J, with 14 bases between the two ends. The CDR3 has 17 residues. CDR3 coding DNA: TGTGCCAGCAGCTTAGATTCGGCAGGGAGGTACCAAGAGACCCAGTACTTC. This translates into CASSLDSAGRYQETQYF.

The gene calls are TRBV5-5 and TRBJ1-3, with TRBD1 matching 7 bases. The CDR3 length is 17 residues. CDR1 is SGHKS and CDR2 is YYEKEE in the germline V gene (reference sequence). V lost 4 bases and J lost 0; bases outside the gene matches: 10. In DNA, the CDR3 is TGTGCCAGCAGCACTTCCCCGGGACAGAACTCTGGAAACACCATATATTTT. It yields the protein CASSTSPGQNSGNTIYF. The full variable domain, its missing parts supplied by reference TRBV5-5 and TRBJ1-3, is DAGVTQSPTHLIKTRGQQVTLRCSPISGHKSVSWYQQVLGQGPQFIFQYYEKEERGRGNFPDRFSARQFPNYSSELNVNALLLGDSALYLCASSTSPGQNSGNTIYFGEGSWLTVV.

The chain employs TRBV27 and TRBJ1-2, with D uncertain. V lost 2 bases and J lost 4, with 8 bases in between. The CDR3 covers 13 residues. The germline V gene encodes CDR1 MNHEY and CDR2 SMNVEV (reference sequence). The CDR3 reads CASSLNSRYGYTF. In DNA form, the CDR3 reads TGTGCCAGCAGTTTAAACTCCCGCTATGGCTACACCTTC.

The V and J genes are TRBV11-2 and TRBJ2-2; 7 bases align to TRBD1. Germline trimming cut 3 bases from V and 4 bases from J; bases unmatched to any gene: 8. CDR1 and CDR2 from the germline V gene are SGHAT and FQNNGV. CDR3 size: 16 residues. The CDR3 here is CASSFEQGISTGELFF. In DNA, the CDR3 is TGTGCCAGCAGCTTCGAACAGGGGATATCCACCGGGGAGCTGTTTTTT.

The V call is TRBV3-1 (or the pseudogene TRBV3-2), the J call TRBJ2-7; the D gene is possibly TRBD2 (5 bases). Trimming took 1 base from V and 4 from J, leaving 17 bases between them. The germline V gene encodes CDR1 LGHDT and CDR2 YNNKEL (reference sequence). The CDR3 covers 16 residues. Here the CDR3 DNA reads TGTGCCAGCAGCCAAGTCGAGACTGATTGCGGGTACGAGCAGTACGTC. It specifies CASSQVETDCGYEQYV.

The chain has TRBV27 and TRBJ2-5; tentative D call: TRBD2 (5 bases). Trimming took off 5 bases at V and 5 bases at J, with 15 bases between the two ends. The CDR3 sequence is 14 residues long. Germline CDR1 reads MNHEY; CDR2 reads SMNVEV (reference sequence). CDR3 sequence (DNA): TGTGCCAGCAGTCCACGGACGGGAAGGGAGACCCAGTACTTC. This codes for CASSPRTGRETQYF.

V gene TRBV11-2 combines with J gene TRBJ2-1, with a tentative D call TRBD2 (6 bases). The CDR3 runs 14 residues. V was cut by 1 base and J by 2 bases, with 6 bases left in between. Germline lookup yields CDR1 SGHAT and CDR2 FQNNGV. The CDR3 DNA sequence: TGTGCCAGCAGCTTAGCGGGAGCCTACAATGAGCAGTTCTTC. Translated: CASSLAGAYNEQFF.